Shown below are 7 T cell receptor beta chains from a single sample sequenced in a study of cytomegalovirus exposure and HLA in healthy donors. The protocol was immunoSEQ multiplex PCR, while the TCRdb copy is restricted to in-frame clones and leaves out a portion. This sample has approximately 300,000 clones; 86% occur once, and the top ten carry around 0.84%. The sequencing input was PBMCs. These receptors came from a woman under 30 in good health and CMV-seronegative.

CDR3: CASSTSGRGGNEQFF. The CDR3 DNA reads TGTGCCAGCTCAACCAGCGGGAGAGGCGGCAATGAGCAGTTCTTC. The chain is built from TRBV18 and TRBJ2-1, with TRBD2 identical over 8 bases. This CDR3 has 15 residues. The J segment lost 6 bases and the V segment lost 5 bases, leaving 9 bases of the junction unmatched. Germline CDR1 reads KGHSH; CDR2 reads LQKENI.

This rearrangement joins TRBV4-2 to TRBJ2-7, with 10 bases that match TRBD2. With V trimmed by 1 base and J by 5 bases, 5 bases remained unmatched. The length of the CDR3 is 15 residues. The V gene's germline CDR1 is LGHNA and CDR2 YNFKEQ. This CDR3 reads CASSQGGTSDHEQYF. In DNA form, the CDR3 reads TGTGCCAGCAGCCAAGGGGGGACTAGCGATCACGAGCAGTACTTC.

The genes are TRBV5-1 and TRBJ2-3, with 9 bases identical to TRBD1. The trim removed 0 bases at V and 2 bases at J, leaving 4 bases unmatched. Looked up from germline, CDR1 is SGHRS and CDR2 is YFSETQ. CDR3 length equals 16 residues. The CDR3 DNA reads TGCGCCAGCAGCTTGGCGAGGGACAGGGCCACAGATACGCAGTATTTT. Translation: CASSLARDRATDTQYF.

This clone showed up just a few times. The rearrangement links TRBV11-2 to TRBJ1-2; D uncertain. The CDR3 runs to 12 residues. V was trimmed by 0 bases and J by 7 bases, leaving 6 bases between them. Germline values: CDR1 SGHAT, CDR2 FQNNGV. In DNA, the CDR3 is TGTGCCAGCAGCTTAGATCCCAGTGGCTACACCTTC. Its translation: CASSLDPSGYTF. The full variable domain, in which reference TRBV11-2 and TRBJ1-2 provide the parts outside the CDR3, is EAGVAQSPRYKIIEKRQSVAFWCNPISGHATLYWYQQILGQGPKLLIQFQNNGVVDDSQLPKDRFSAERLKGVDSTLKIQPAKLEDSAVYLCASSLDPSGYTFGSGTRLTVV.

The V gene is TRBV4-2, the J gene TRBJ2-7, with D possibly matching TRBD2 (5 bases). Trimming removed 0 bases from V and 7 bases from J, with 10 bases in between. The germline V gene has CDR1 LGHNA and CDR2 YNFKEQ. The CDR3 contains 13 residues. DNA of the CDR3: TGTGCCAGCAGCCAAGATCGGCAGCGGGAGCAGTACTTC. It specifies CASSQDRQREQYF.

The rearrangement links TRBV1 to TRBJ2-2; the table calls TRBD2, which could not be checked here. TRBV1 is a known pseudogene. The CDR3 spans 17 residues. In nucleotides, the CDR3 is TGCACCAGCAGCCCAAAACGACTAGCGGGAGAGGCGGGGGAGCTGTTTTTT. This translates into CTSSPKRLAGEAGELFF.

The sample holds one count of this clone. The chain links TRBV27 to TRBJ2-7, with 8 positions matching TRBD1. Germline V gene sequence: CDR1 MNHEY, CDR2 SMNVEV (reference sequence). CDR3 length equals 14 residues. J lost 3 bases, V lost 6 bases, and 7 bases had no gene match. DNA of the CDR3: TGTGCCAGCAGCCCCACAGGGGGGAACTACGAGCAGTACTTC. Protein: CASSPTGGNYEQYF.